This T cell receptor (beta chain) was profiled in a study of T cell changes during pregnancy in multiple sclerosis. The repertoire was sequenced with immunoSEQ multiplex PCR; TCRdb's copy has only in-frame clones and lacks some. Altogether around 60,000 clones are present, 92% being singletons, with the ten largest covering around 2.7%. The V and J ends lost 4 bases and 2 bases, in that order; junction bases with no gene match: 9. Germline values: CDR1 SQVTM, CDR2 ANQGSEA. The CDR3 spans 15 residues. The input for sequencing was peripheral blood, taken in the second trimester of pregnancy. The rearrangement joins TRBV29-1 to TRBJ2-7; 9 nucleotides line up with TRBD2. The clonotype originates from a female donor in good health, enrolled as a control in a pregnancy study. CDR3 protein: CSVGRGTSRPYEQYF. In DNA form, the CDR3 reads TGCAGCGTTGGTAGGGGGACTAGCCGTCCCTACGAGCAGTACTTC.